The 19 T cell receptor beta chains given below trace back to one sample, sequenced in a study of CD8 T cells in ankylosing spondylitis. Overall study results and limits: One TCR beta motif, made up of 7 or 8 highly homologous variants, appeared characteristic of ankylosing spondylitis blood.

Their recognized antigens are unknown. TCRdb independently ran MiXCR on the 5' RACE reads; one entry per CDR3 protein. The repertoire consists of around 490,000 distinct CDR3 sequences, with 5.3% occurring once and the leading ten covering under 4.5%. The sequencing sample was made of blood, either unsorted or a sorted T cell fraction (not recorded which). These receptors were taken from a male donor with ankylosing spondylitis.

This clonotype was observed at least ten times. The V call is TRBV6-6, the J call TRBJ2-5; 10 bases align to TRBD1. Losses at the gene ends were 10 bases for V and 6 bases for J; bases not matched to a gene: 5. Germline-derived CDR1 and CDR2 are MNHNY and SVGAGI (reference sequence). There are 12 residues in the CDR3. The CDR3 DNA reads as TGTGCCACCAGACAGGGGGCGAAGACCCAGTACTTC. This codes for CATRQGAKTQYF.

This chain uses TRBV6-2 or TRBV6-3 with TRBJ2-5; D is undetermined. Trimming removed 2 bases from V and 0 bases from J, with 7 bases in between. CDR3 length: 14 amino acids. CDR1 is MNHEY, CDR2 SVGEGT, per germline. The CDR3 nucleotides are TGTGCCAGCAGTTACGTGCGGTACCAAGAGACCCAGTACTTC. This gives the protein CASSYVRYQETQYF.

This clonotype has a count of ten or more. The rearrangement joins TRBV27 to TRBJ1-2; weak D call: TRBD1 (5 bases). The CDR3 has 13 residues. CDR1 is MNHEY and CDR2 is SMNVEV in the germline V gene (reference sequence). V gave up 1 base and J gave up 8 bases, with 11 bases separating them. For the CDR3, the DNA is TGTGCCAGCAGTTTATACCGGGACGGGGGCTACACCTTC. It is translated as CASSLYRDGGYTF.

In this sample, this clonotype turned up many times. This rearrangement joins TRBV5-1 to TRBJ2-5; 8 bases map to TRBD1. The germline V gene encodes CDR1 SGHRS and CDR2 YFSETQ. J gave up 5 bases and V 0 bases, and 12 bases lay outside the gene matches. The CDR3 is made up of 17 amino acids. The CDR3 sequence is CASSLARTGILRETQYF. CDR3 nucleotides: TGCGCCAGCAGCTTGGCCCGGACAGGGATTTTAAGGGAGACCCAGTACTTC.

This clonotype was detected many times. The V gene is TRBV4-2, the J gene TRBJ1-5; D unresolved. The V end lost 0 bases, the J end lost 2 bases, and 5 bases lay between the germline ends. This CDR3 has 14 amino acids. Germline CDR1 and CDR2: LGHNA and YNFKEQ. CDR3 sequence (DNA): TGTGCCAGCAGCCAAGAGAGCGGCAATCAGCCCCAGCATTTT. Translation gives CASSQESGNQPQHF.

This clonotype was counted many times. The chain uses TRBV20-1 and TRBJ2-1; D ambiguous. The CDR3 is made up of 13 amino acids. Trimming took 6 bases from V and 0 from J, leaving 9 bases between them. Germline lookup yields CDR1 DFQATT and CDR2 SNEGSKA (reference sequence). The CDR3 nucleotides read TGCAGTGCCAAATCGAGCTCCTACAATGAGCAGTTCTTC. As protein: CSAKSSSYNEQFF.

V and J are TRBV20-1 and TRBJ2-1, with a possible D match to TRBD1 (5 bases). This CDR3 has 14 amino acids. Trimming removed 3 bases at V and 3 bases at J, with 12 bases between. The germline gives CDR1 DFQATT, CDR2 SNEGSKA (reference sequence). The CDR3 nucleotides read TGCAGTGCTAGGGATGGGGCCCTCTACAATGAGCAGTTCTTC. It encodes CSARDGALYNEQFF.

This clonotype occurred many times. This chain links TRBV18 with TRBJ2-7; D remains unclear. Germline loops: CDR1 KGHSH, CDR2 LQKENI. This CDR3 has 13 residues. V lost 5 bases to trimming and J lost 4 bases, with 12 bases between them. CDR3 in amino acids: CASSKGSDYEQYF. Written as DNA, the CDR3 is TGTGCCAGCTCAAAGGGATCAGATTACGAGCAGTACTTC.

The table lists this clonotype with a few counts. The chain uses TRBV20-1 and TRBJ1-6, with D unresolved. This CDR3 has 15 residues. The ends were cut back, 3 bases at V and 9 bases at J, with 18 bases in the middle. The V gene's germline CDR1 is DFQATT and CDR2 SNEGSKA (reference sequence). The CDR3 nucleotides read TGCAGTGCTAGGTTCCTTGACATAGTCGGTTCACCCCTCCACTTT. Its translation is CSARFLDIVGSPLHF.

As DNA, the CDR3 is TGTGCCAGCTCACCGGAGGGACAGGGGGAGCAGTACTTC. It translates to CASSPEGQGEQYF. J is TRBJ2-7 and V is TRBV18; 10 bases map to TRBD1. Trimming at V came to 3 bases and at J to 7 bases, leaving 3 bases not matched to a gene. The CDR3 extends over 13 amino acids. The V gene's germline CDR1 is KGHSH and CDR2 LQKENI.

This clonotype was seen at least ten times. The chain is built from TRBV7-2 and TRBJ2-5; 8 nucleotides line up with TRBD2. CDR1 SGHTA and CDR2 FQGNSA come from the germline V gene. V was clipped by 2 bases and J by 5 bases; unmatched bases: 13. This CDR3 contains 17 residues. The CDR3 is CASSLNERLASGETQYF. CDR3 DNA: TGTGCCAGCAGCTTAAACGAACGACTAGCGTCAGGGGAGACCCAGTACTTC.

This clonotype has ten or more counts. This chain links TRBV4-1 with TRBJ2-7; tentative D call: TRBD1 (5 bases). Germline CDR1 is MGHRA and CDR2 is YSYEKL. CDR3 length equals 14 residues. Between the trimmed V and J ends, which lost 6 bases and 0 bases, there was a span of 12 bases. The CDR3 here is CASRQAVSSYEQYF. For the CDR3, the DNA is TGCGCCAGCAGACAGGCAGTCAGCTCCTACGAGCAGTACTTC.

This clonotype has at least ten counts. The chain joins TRBV5-1 to TRBJ2-7; TRBD2 matches 7 bases. With V trimmed by 0 bases and J by 3 bases, 6 bases remained unmatched. This CDR3 is 15 amino acids long. CDR1 is SGHRS, CDR2 YFSETQ, per germline. CDR3 loop: CASSLDPGGVYEQYF. The CDR3 region has the DNA TGCGCCAGCAGCTTGGATCCGGGGGGTGTCTACGAGCAGTACTTC. Combining the CDR3 with reference TRBV5-1 and TRBJ2-7 gives the whole variable domain KAGVTQTPRYLIKTRGQQVTLSCSPISGHRSVSWYQQTPGQGLQFLFEYFSETQRNKGNFPGRFSGRQFSNSRSEMNVSTLELGDSALYLCASSLDPGGVYEQYFGPGTRLTVT.

This clonotype was counted many times. This chain uses TRBV7-9 with TRBJ2-7; D is perhaps TRBD1 (6 bases). Germline-derived CDR1 and CDR2 are SEHNR and FQNEAQ (reference sequence). V was shortened by 5 bases and J by 8 bases, with 16 bases between the two germline ends. The CDR3 runs to 13 residues. The CDR3 is CASSAQQGAQQYF. CDR3 coding DNA: TGTGCCAGCAGCGCCCAACAGGGAGCCCAGCAGTACTTC.

The J gene is TRBJ1-4, the V gene TRBV20-1; TRBD1 might be the D (5 bases). This CDR3 contains 14 residues. The V end was cut by 4 bases, the J end by 10 bases, with 19 bases between. Per the germline V gene, CDR1 is DFQATT and CDR2 is SNEGSKA (reference sequence). The CDR3 is CSATRALGGGKLFF. The DNA for the CDR3 is TGCAGTGCTACCAGGGCGCTTGGAGGCGGAAAACTGTTTTTT.

This clonotype was seen ten or more times. The chain uses TRBV4-1 and TRBJ2-5, with D perhaps matching TRBD2 (6 bases). The CDR3 totals 16 residues. The germline V and J ends were trimmed by 0 bases and 4 bases, with 15 bases remaining between them. Per germline, CDR1 MGHRA and CDR2 YSYEKL. CDR3 region: CASSQERRALVETQYF. The CDR3 bases are TGCGCCAGCAGCCAAGAAAGGAGGGCCCTCGTAGAGACCCAGTACTTC.

This clonotype was seen many times. The rearrangement joins TRBV10-2 to TRBJ2-3, with 9 bases matching TRBD1. V lost 2 bases to trimming and J lost 4 bases; unmatched junction nucleotides: 1. The CDR3 extends over 14 amino acids. The germline V gene encodes CDR1 WSHSY and CDR2 SAAADI. In nucleotides, the CDR3 is TGCGCCAGCAGTGAGGGGGACAGGGCAGATACGCAGTATTTT. Its translation: CASSEGDRADTQYF.

This clonotype was found many times. Here the CDR3 reads CATKSGGETQYF. CDR3 nucleotide sequence: TGTGCCACCAAGAGCGGAGGAGAGACCCAGTACTTC. The chain links TRBV10-3 to TRBJ2-5; weak D call: TRBD2 (5 bases). The CDR3 has 12 residues. The V end was cut by 10 bases, the J end by 4 bases, with 13 bases between. CDR1 and CDR2 from the germline V gene are ENHRY and SYGVKD.

This clonotype has a count of ten or more. The CDR3 loop reads CASSSGVPYNEQFF. CDR3 nucleotides: TGTGCCAGCAGCTCAGGGGTTCCCTACAATGAGCAGTTCTTC. The rearrangement joins TRBV7-8 to TRBJ2-1, with D possibly being TRBD1 (6 bases). Germline V gene sequence: CDR1 SGHVS, CDR2 FQNEAQ. The CDR3 loop spans 14 amino acids. The germline V and J ends were trimmed by 4 bases and 2 bases, with 9 bases remaining between them.